The T cell receptor beta chain under discussion was sequenced for a study of T cell repertoires in cytomegalovirus infection. Study summary: Based on public TCR beta signatures, there were indications of CMV infection and of a matching HLA type.

Study-wide points: Within the response measured ex vivo, HLA-C-restricted CMV-specific TCR beta clonotypes were dominant.

V was shortened by 11 bases and J by 1 base, with 9 bases between the two germline ends. CDR3 length equals 13 residues. Germline V gene data show CDR1 as ENHRY and CDR2 as SYGVKD. TCRdb processed the reads anew with MiXCR; each CDR3 protein has one entry. The data contain roughly 500,000 distinct CDR3 sequences, roughly a third of them singletons. On this clonotype itself: Antigen: not known.

The chain is built from TRBV10-3 and TRBJ2-6; D gene ambiguous. This sequence was found in a human donor in good health (CMV status not recorded). Some clones in this sample may be carry-over from other donors' samples. Sequenced material: cultured PBMCs, taken from culture after CMV antigen stimulation. The CDR3 here is CAHLGSGANVLTF. CDR3 bases: TGTGCCCATCTCGGTTCTGGGGCCAACGTCCTGACTTTC.